This T cell receptor (beta chain) was captured in a study of blood T cell repertoires in COVID-19. In the study's own analysis: The authors estimated nucleated cell counts from reference gene primer amplification. Libraries were prepared by immunoSEQ multiplex PCR; TCRdb keeps only in-frame clonotypes and omits some of them. V and J calls and clone size come straight from that table; D and trimming were deduced from the DNA. The data contain 200,000 to 300,000 clones, less than 90% of them singletons. Germline V gene data show CDR1 as SGHAT and CDR2 as FQNNGV. The V and J ends lost 5 bases and 2 bases, in that order; junction bases with no gene match: 4. The CDR3 spans 14 residues.

Material: peripheral blood. The TCR originated in a man aged 55 to 70 with acute or convalescent COVID-19. The V and J genes are TRBV11-2 and TRBJ2-3; 7 bases fit TRBD1. CDR3 loop: CASSQGQHTDTQYF. The CDR3 DNA reads as TGTGCCAGCAGCCAGGGACAGCACACAGATACGCAGTATTTT.